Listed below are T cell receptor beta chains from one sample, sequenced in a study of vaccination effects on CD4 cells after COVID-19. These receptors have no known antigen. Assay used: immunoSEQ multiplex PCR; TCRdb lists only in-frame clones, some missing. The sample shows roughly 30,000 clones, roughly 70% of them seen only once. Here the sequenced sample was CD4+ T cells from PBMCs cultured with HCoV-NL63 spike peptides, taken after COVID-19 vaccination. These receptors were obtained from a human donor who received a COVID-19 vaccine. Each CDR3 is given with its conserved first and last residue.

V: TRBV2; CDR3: CASSEGIDPTAYEQYF
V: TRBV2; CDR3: CATRDYTEAFF
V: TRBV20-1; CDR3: CSAATPDGYTF
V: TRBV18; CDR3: CASSPSGGEPDTQYF
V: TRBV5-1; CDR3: CASSLGPRGEETQYF
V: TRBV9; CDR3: CASSPWPGQNYKTNTEAFF
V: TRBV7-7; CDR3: CASSLLGLAGYGEQFF
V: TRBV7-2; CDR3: CASSLDIRGGYEQYF
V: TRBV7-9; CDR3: CASSLGGGFTDTQYF
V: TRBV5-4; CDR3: CASSRTGSKNQLFF
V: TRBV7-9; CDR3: CASRLTGGGETQYF
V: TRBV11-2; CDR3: CASSLVSGGYYNEQFF
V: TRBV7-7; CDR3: CASSSGPPGGSYEQYF
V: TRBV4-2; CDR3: CASSQGAVGVEYSPLHF
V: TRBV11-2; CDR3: CASSPSGGPGEAFF
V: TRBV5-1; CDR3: CASSPGQGNSEQYF
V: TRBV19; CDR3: CASSIALTQETQYF
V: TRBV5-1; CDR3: CASTGTGGPWELFF
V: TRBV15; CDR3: CATSTLQGGPYEQYF
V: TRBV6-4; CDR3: CASSRNLFNTGELFF
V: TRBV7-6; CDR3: CASRSTGTSEKLFF
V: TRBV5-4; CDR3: CASSQPFGEQFF
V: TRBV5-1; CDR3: CASSGIAGGTGELFF
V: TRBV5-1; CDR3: CASWPGADRRAGYTF
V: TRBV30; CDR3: CAWSLQGAVNEQFF
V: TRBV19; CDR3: CASSTGLAGPTSTDTQYF
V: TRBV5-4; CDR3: CASSLLVGANVLTF
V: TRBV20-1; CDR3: CSASYRGLDYGYTF